The 6 T cell receptor beta chains presented below share a single source sample, sequenced in a study of OX40 agonist ivuxolimab in advanced cancers. TCRdb's copy holds only in-frame clones and misses some; the assay was immunoSEQ multiplex PCR. The sample comprises roughly 87,000 clones, approximately 91% of which are singletons, and 0.6% to 0.8% rests with the top ten. The sequencing used CD4+ or CD8+ T cells sorted from blood, collected in a trial of the OX40 agonist ivuxolimab. The receptors stem from an adult with an advanced solid tumor such as melanoma, head and neck, liver or kidney cancer.

The chain recombines TRBV18 with TRBJ1-6, with unresolved D. V lost 1 base and J lost 13, with 11 bases in between. The CDR3 has 13 residues. Germline lookup yields CDR1 KGHSH and CDR2 LQKENI. In DNA, the CDR3 is TGTGCCAGCTCACCACGGCAGGCCGATCCCCTCCACTTT. This translates into CASSPRQADPLHF. Full variable domain (remainder filled in from reference TRBV18 and TRBJ1-6): NAGVMQNPRHLVRRRGQEARLRCSPMKGHSHVYWYRQLPEEGLKFMVYLQKENIIDESGMPKERFSAEFPKEGPSILRIQQVVRGDSAAYFCASSPRQADPLHFGNGTRLTVT.

This clone was detected a few times. The chain has TRBV4-3 and TRBJ2-7, with a tentative D call TRBD1 (5 bases). The length of the CDR3 is 13 residues. Between the trimmed V and J ends, which lost 0 bases and 12 bases, there was a span of 15 bases. CDR1 and CDR2 from the germline V gene are LGHNA and YSLEER. CDR3 amino acids: CASSQELQGRPYF. Here the CDR3 DNA reads TGCGCCAGCAGCCAAGAGCTCCAGGGAAGGCCGTACTTC.

V and J are TRBV6-5 and TRBJ2-7; D possibly corresponds to TRBD1 (6 bases). Trimming took 6 bases from V and 0 from J, leaving 12 bases between them. Germline V gives CDR1 MNHEY, CDR2 SVGAGI. This CDR3 has 14 amino acids. As DNA, the CDR3 is TGTGCCAGCAGCCGACAGGCATTCTCCTACGAGCAGTACTTC. Protein product: CASSRQAFSYEQYF.

The chain employs TRBV18 and TRBJ2-7, with D perhaps matching TRBD1 or TRBD2 (5 bases each). Trimming shortened V by 3 bases and J by 2 bases, and 14 bases separated the two germline ends. The CDR3 length is 15 residues. Germline V CDR1 and CDR2: KGHSH, LQKENI. DNA of the CDR3: TGTGCCAGCTCACCGCAGGGTAGGGACGCCTACGAGCAGTACTTC. Amino acid sequence: CASSPQGRDAYEQYF.

V gene TRBV5-1 combines with J gene TRBJ2-1; the D gene could be TRBD1 or TRBD2 (5 bases each). Trimming removed 4 bases from V and 0 bases from J, with 11 bases in between. Germline V gene data show CDR1 as SGHRS and CDR2 as YFSETQ. There are 15 residues in the CDR3. CDR3 in amino acids: CASSISGTSYNEQFF. CDR3 bases: TGCGCCAGCAGCATCTCAGGGACCTCCTACAATGAGCAGTTCTTC.

This clone was detected only a few times. The CDR3 nucleotides are TGTGCCAGCAGCCAGCAGGGGTCGGGCACTGAAGCTTTCTTT. Its translation: CASSQQGSGTEAFF. The chain joins TRBV4-2 to TRBJ1-1; D perhaps matches TRBD1 (6 bases). CDR1 LGHNA and CDR2 YNFKEQ come from the germline V gene. This CDR3 region has 14 residues. Between the trimmed V and J ends, which lost 3 bases and 4 bases, there was a span of 12 bases.